This T cell receptor (beta chain) appears in the sequencing data of a study of shared clonotypes between healthy human individuals. Sequencing was performed with immunoSEQ multiplex PCR; in TCRdb, only in-frame clones are kept and a portion is missing. The data show approximately 470,000 clones, roughly 80% seen once. The CDR3 is 16 residues long. Per the germline V gene, CDR1 is PRHDT and CDR2 is FYEKMQ (reference sequence). V lost 1 base and J lost 7, with 16 bases in between. Unsorted samples, those not sorted, used some 100 million PBMCs for genomic DNA. Sequenced sample: PBMCs. The clonotype originates from a woman in her thirties or forties in good health. Some clones in this sample may be carry-over from other donors' samples. The genes are TRBV13 and TRBJ1-4; D possibly corresponds to TRBD1 (5 bases). The CDR3 bases are TGTGCCAGCAGCTTAGTCGAGGGAGGGGCAACTGAAAAACTGTTTTTT. This sequence encodes CASSLVEGGATEKLFF.